This T cell receptor beta chain appears in the sequencing data of a study of blood T cells in healthy people across ages. Those donating, healthy Caucasian individuals from Russia, were aged 6 to 90. Total RNA, at least 5 micrograms per sample, came from PBMCs. The V segment lost 6 bases and the J segment 7 bases; nucleotides outside the gene matches: 6. The CDR3 totals 14 residues. With a J-beta primer mix and a sample-barcoded 5' primer, a second PCR ran 7 to 11 cycles. From the 5' RACE reads, TCRdb called clonotypes with MiXCR, one entry per CDR3 protein. The sample lists about a million distinct CDR3 sequences; under 40% were seen once.

Input material: blood. This TCR derives from a man aged 18 to 35 in good health. This chain joins TRBV12-3 or TRBV12-4 and TRBJ1-6; TRBD1 matches at 7 bases. CDR3 amino acids: CASSSTGRNSPLHF. The CDR3 DNA follows: TGTGCCAGCAGCTCGACAGGGCGAAATTCACCCCTCCACTTT.